This section outlines one T cell receptor beta chain sequence together with its context. Cohort allocation depended upon clinical history that participants reported. This sample stems from a study of blood T cell repertoires in COVID-19. Germline-derived CDR1 and CDR2 are SEHNR and FQNEAQ (reference sequence). Trimming at V came to 4 bases and at J to 9 bases, leaving 11 bases not matched to a gene. CDR3 size: 16 residues. Per the study methods: The authors estimated nucleated cell counts from reference gene primer amplification. This table comes from immunoSEQ multiplex PCR, and its TCRdb copy is limited to in-frame clones, with some not included. V and J calls and clone size are copied from that table; D and trimming were computed from the DNA. The sample includes more than 300,000 clones, around 84% of them seen just once.

V gene TRBV7-9 combines with J gene TRBJ2-1; TRBD2 matches at 11 bases. The sequenced material came from PBMCs or T cells enriched from blood (not recorded which). This clonotype was sampled from a man between 25 and 39 years old who had recovered from COVID-19. CDR3 protein: CASSSSSGRRIGEQFF. CDR3 coding DNA: TGTGCCAGCAGCTCCTCTAGCGGGAGGCGAATAGGTGAGCAGTTCTTC.